This T cell receptor beta chain was recovered during a study of T cell changes during pregnancy in multiple sclerosis. The junction had 9 bases not matched to a gene; V was cut back by 5 bases and J by 9 bases. From germline, CDR1 is SGHAT and CDR2 FQNNGV. The CDR3 runs to 14 residues. TCRdb's table, derived via immunoSEQ multiplex PCR, lists solely in-frame clones and lacks some. The sample has about 38,000 clones; around 91% are singletons. The chain recombines TRBV11-2 with TRBJ1-5; 8 bases fit TRBD1. The input for sequencing was CD4+ T cells from peripheral blood mononuclear cells, taken in the second trimester of pregnancy. This TCR came from a female donor with multiple sclerosis, enrolled in a pregnancy study. This CDR3 reads CASSQDRAPGPQHF. CDR3 nucleotides: TGTGCCAGCAGCCAGGACAGGGCGCCAGGGCCCCAGCATTTT.